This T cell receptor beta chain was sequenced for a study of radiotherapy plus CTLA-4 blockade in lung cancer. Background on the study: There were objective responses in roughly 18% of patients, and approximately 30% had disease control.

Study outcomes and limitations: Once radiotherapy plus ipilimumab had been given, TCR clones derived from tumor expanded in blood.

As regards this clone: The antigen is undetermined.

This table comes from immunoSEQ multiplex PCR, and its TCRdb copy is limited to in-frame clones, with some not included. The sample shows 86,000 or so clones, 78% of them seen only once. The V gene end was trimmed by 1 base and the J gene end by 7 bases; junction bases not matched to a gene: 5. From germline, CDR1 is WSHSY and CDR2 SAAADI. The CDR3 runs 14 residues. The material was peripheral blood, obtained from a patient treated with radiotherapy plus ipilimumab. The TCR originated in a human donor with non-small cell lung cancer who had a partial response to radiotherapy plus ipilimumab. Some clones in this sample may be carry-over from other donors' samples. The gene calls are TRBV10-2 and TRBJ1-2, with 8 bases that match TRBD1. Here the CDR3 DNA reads TGCGCCAGCAGTGAGTTTGACAGGGGAGGTGGCTACACCTTC. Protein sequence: CASSEFDRGGGYTF.